This T cell receptor beta chain was sequenced in a study of type 1 regulatory T cells. In TCRdb, the reads were re-called with MiXCR into one record per CDR3 protein. The sample lists approximately 43,000 distinct CDR3 sequences, 10% to 15% occurring once. Notes on this clonotype: Its antigen is not identified.

Sequences were obtained from cultured non-Tr1 T cells, either the whole culture or a sorted T cell fraction (not recorded which). The receptor was derived from a human donor in good health.

The CDR3 sequence is CASSQGLASDEQYF. The CDR3 bases are TGTGCCAGCAGCCAAGGCCTAGCTAGCGACGAGCAGTACTTC. The genes are TRBV3-1 and TRBJ2-7; the D gene is possibly TRBD2 (6 bases). There are 14 residues in the CDR3. Looked up from germline, CDR1 is LGHDT and CDR2 is YNNKEL (reference sequence). V was shortened by 1 base and J by 5 bases, with 12 bases between the two germline ends.